One and the same sample provided the 26 T cell receptor beta chains below, sequenced in a study of early T cells in non-severe SARS-CoV-2 infection. TCRdb re-called the 5' RACE reads through MiXCR, storing one row per CDR3 protein. This table holds about 60,000 distinct CDR3 sequences, 15% to 20% found once. The sequences come from whole blood, collected at baseline. The receptors originated from an adult who was a healthcare worker with PCR-confirmed SARS-CoV-2 infection or an uninfected control (not recorded which).

The chain is built from TRBV30 and TRBJ2-7; 8 positions match TRBD2. The CDR3 has 13 amino acids. V lost 5 bases to trimming and J lost 6 bases; unmatched junction nucleotides: 9. CDR1 is GTSNPN and CDR2 is SVGIG in the germline V gene (reference sequence). CDR3 DNA sequence: TGTGCCTGGGACCCCCGGGGGGGCAGCGAGCAGTACTTC. This translates into CAWDPRGGSEQYF.

J is TRBJ1-1 and V is TRBV12-3 or TRBV12-4; TRBD1 matches 8 bases. The CDR3 runs to 14 residues. Trimming removed 3 bases from V and 0 bases from J; junction bases left unmatched: 0. CDR3: CASSLDRVNTEAFF. The CDR3 DNA follows: TGTGCCAGCAGTTTGGACAGGGTGAACACTGAAGCTTTCTTT.

In DNA form, the CDR3 reads TGTGCCAGCAGCTTTAGGGACAGGGACTATGGCTACACCTTC. Residues: CASSFRDRDYGYTF. V and J are TRBV5-8 and TRBJ1-2, with 9 bases fitting TRBD1. The CDR3 extends over 14 amino acids. CDR1 and CDR2 (germline): SGHTS, YDEGEE. V shed 2 bases, J shed 3 bases, and the junction held 2 bases outside the gene matches.

This clonotype was observed once. V usage is TRBV18 and J usage is TRBJ2-7; no clear D. This CDR3 spans 13 amino acids. CDR1 is KGHSH and CDR2 is LQKENI in the germline V gene. V lost 5 bases to trimming and J lost 2 bases, with 10 bases between them. CDR3 coding DNA: TGTGCCAGCTCATTCTCCTCACCCTACGAGCAGTACTTC. Translation gives CASSFSSPYEQYF.

The chain is built from TRBV7-2 and TRBJ2-2, with D unresolved. The CDR3 is 15 residues long. Trimming left V 2 bases short and J 2 bases short, with 9 bases between. Germline-derived CDR1 and CDR2 are SGHTA and FQGNSA. CDR3 in DNA: TGTGCCAGCAGCTTAAGAGCTACCAACACCGGGGAGCTGTTTTTT. This codes for CASSLRATNTGELFF.

The genes are TRBV7-8 and TRBJ2-4; possible D gene TRBD2, 5 bases. The V end lost 5 bases, the J end lost 1 base, and 24 bases lay between the germline ends. The CDR3 runs 19 residues. Per germline, CDR1 SGHVS and CDR2 FQNEAQ. The CDR3 sequence: CASSPKGRGEVWAKNIQYF. CDR3 DNA: TGTGCCAGCAGCCCTAAAGGACGGGGAGAAGTGTGGGCCAAAAACATTCAGTACTTC.

This clonotype was found a few times. This sequence joins TRBV7-2 and TRBJ2-7; D not resolved. The germline V gene encodes CDR1 SGHTA and CDR2 FQGNSA. Trimming cost V 5 bases and J 2 bases, with 16 bases left between them. The CDR3 extends over 15 amino acids. CDR3 loop: CASSPAPDTAYEQYF. The CDR3 coding sequence is TGTGCCAGCAGCCCAGCACCCGATACAGCCTACGAGCAGTACTTC.

In this sample, this clonotype turned up a few times. CDR3 residues: CSARDFRGSGTGELFF. The CDR3 nucleotides read TGCAGTGCTAGAGATTTCCGCGGGAGCGGGACCGGGGAGCTGTTTTTT. The chain is built from TRBV20-1 and TRBJ2-2, with 7 bases fitting TRBD2. The CDR3 runs to 16 residues. V was clipped by 0 bases and J by 5 bases; unmatched bases: 9. Germline V gene data show CDR1 as DFQATT and CDR2 as SNEGSKA (reference sequence).

This clonotype has at least ten counts. V gene TRBV6-5 combines with J gene TRBJ1-3; D gene unclear. There are 15 residues in the CDR3. In germline, CDR1 is MNHEY, CDR2 SVGAGI. Trimming removed 6 bases from V and 2 bases from J, with 14 bases in between. CDR3 in DNA: TGTGCCAGCAGCCCAACCGGTGGTGCTGGAAACACCATATATTTT. It codes for CASSPTGGAGNTIYF.

This rearrangement joins TRBV20-1 to TRBJ2-7; D remains unclear. CDR1 is DFQATT and CDR2 is SNEGSKA in the germline V gene (reference sequence). V was cut by 6 bases and J by 0 bases, with 9 bases left in between. This CDR3 contains 12 residues. The CDR3 DNA sequence: TGCAGTGCGGCCGGGCTCTCCTACGAGCAGTACTTC. Translation gives CSAAGLSYEQYF.

This clonotype was detected only a few times. The CDR3 nucleotides read TGTGCCAGCAGTGCGGGCGTAGTACCTCTGGAGACCCAGTACTTC. This encodes CASSAGVVPLETQYF. This chain connects TRBV27 to TRBJ2-5; TRBD2 might be the D (5 bases). With 5 bases removed from V and 5 bases from J, the gap between germline ends came to 18 bases. The CDR3 runs 15 residues. The germline V gene encodes CDR1 MNHEY and CDR2 SMNVEV (reference sequence).

This rearrangement joins TRBV15 to TRBJ1-1, with TRBD1 matching over 12 bases. The ends lost 3 bases at V and 3 bases at J; junction bases unmatched: 5. Germline V gene data show CDR1 as LNHNV and CDR2 as YYDKDF (reference sequence). The CDR3 runs to 16 residues. The CDR3, as DNA: TGTGCCACCAGCAGGGGGACAGGGGGCAGGTACACTGAAGCTTTCTTT. Its translation: CATSRGTGGRYTEAFF.

This clonotype was seen a few times. The genes are TRBV10-1 and TRBJ2-7; TRBD1 might be the D (6 bases). Germline assignment: CDR1 WNHNN and CDR2 SYGVQD (reference sequence). This CDR3 region has 13 residues. V lost 5 bases, J lost 2 bases, and 10 bases lay in between. Here the CDR3 DNA reads TGCGCCAGCAGTCTGCAGGGGACCTACGAGCAGTACTTC. As protein: CASSLQGTYEQYF.

The V and J genes are TRBV19 and TRBJ2-2; tentatively, D is TRBD1 or TRBD2 (5 bases each). Germline CDR1 LNHDA, CDR2 SQIVND (reference sequence). Trimming removed 3 bases from V and 4 bases from J, with 12 bases in between. The CDR3 runs to 15 residues. The CDR3 DNA reads TGTGCCAGTAGTATCCCGGGGCCGGGCACCGGGGAGCTGTTTTTT. Translation: CASSIPGPGTGELFF.

This clonotype has at least ten counts. CDR3 protein: CASSPRGHGEAFF. The CDR3 DNA follows: TGTGCCAGCTCACCAAGGGGGCACGGTGAAGCTTTCTTT. V and J are TRBV18 and TRBJ1-1; TRBD1 aligns across 7 bases. CDR1 is KGHSH and CDR2 is LQKENI in the germline V gene. V was pared by 2 bases and J by 7 bases, with 4 bases of the junction left unmatched. The CDR3 spans 13 residues.

The CDR3 loop reads CASTFQSSPLHF. CDR3 bases: TGTGCCAGCACCTTCCAATCCTCACCCCTCCACTTT. V usage is TRBV2 and J usage is TRBJ1-6, with D uncertain. Germline V CDR1 and CDR2: SNHLY, FYNNEI. V gave up 7 bases and J gave up 10 bases, with 11 bases separating them. There are 12 residues in the CDR3.

This clonotype was detected a few times. The V call is TRBV11-3, the J call TRBJ2-1; D remains unclear. Germline CDR1 is SGHNT and CDR2 is YENEEA. The V end was cut by 0 bases, the J end by 7 bases, with 7 bases between. The CDR3 sequence is 13 residues long. The CDR3 coding sequence is TGTGCCAGCAGCTTAGATCTGGGGAATGAGCAGTTCTTC. Protein product: CASSLDLGNEQFF. Together with reference TRBV11-3 and TRBJ2-1, the CDR3 gives the full variable domain: EAGVVQSPRYKIIEKKQPVAFWCNPISGHNTLYWYLQNLGQGPELLIRYENEEAVDDSQLPKDRFSAERLKGVDSTLKIQPAELGDSAVYLCASSLDLGNEQFFGPGTRLTVL.

This clonotype was seen ten or more times. V and J are TRBV25-1 and TRBJ2-7, with unresolved D. The CDR3 length is 11 residues. The germline V gene encodes CDR1 MGHDK and CDR2 SYGVNS. Between the trimmed V and J ends, which lost 0 bases and 4 bases, there was a span of 1 base. The CDR3 protein is CASSEYYEQYF. The CDR3 nucleotides are TGTGCCAGCAGTGAATATTACGAGCAGTACTTC.

The chain combines TRBV5-6 with TRBJ2-5; TRBD1 is a possible D gene (6 bases). V was clipped by 1 base and J by 3 bases, with 13 bases between them. The CDR3 is 15 residues long. CDR1 SGHDT and CDR2 YYEEEE come from the germline V gene. CDR3 loop: CASSLLTGTKETQYF. The CDR3 DNA reads TGTGCCAGCAGCTTGTTAACAGGGACCAAAGAGACCCAGTACTTC.

The gene calls are TRBV12-3 or TRBV12-4 and TRBJ2-3; D gene ambiguous. The CDR3 length is 12 residues. With 8 bases removed from V and 3 bases from J, the gap between germline ends came to 9 bases. CDR3: CASGRDTDTQYF. As DNA, the CDR3 is TGTGCCAGCGGGCGAGATACAGATACGCAGTATTTT.

The chain has TRBV6-5 and TRBJ1-6; D is perhaps TRBD1 (6 bases). The CDR3 extends over 14 amino acids. V was trimmed by 6 bases and J by 11 bases, leaving 17 bases between them. CDR1 is MNHEY, CDR2 SVGAGI, per germline. CDR3 sequence reads: CASSKRRQATPLHF. The CDR3 bases are TGTGCCAGCAGCAAAAGAAGACAGGCGACACCCCTCCACTTT.

This clonotype was counted a few times. This sequence joins TRBV19 and TRBJ1-4; D is possibly TRBD1 (5 bases). The CDR3 is made up of 15 amino acids. The germline V gene has CDR1 LNHDA and CDR2 SQIVND (reference sequence). V was shortened by 7 bases and J by 8 bases, with 20 bases between the two germline ends. CDR3 in DNA: TGTGCCAGTAAATTGGGAGTGACTCCAGGGGAAAAACTGTTTTTT. Translation gives CASKLGVTPGEKLFF.

The CDR3: CSASQGLSGSPLHF. The CDR3 bases are TGCAGTGCTTCCCAGGGTCTCTCCGGTTCACCCCTCCACTTT. The V gene is TRBV20-1, the J gene TRBJ1-6; tentative D call: TRBD1 (5 bases). Trimming shortened V by 5 bases and J by 9 bases, and 17 bases separated the two germline ends. Germline assignment: CDR1 DFQATT and CDR2 SNEGSKA (reference sequence). This CDR3 comprises 14 residues.

This sequence joins TRBV5-6 and TRBJ2-3; 10 bases line up with TRBD2. The trim removed 1 base at V and 5 bases at J, leaving 1 base unmatched. The CDR3 sequence is 14 residues long. CDR1 and CDR2 from the germline V gene are SGHDT and YYEEEE. The CDR3 protein is CASSLRLAGDTQYF. The CDR3 DNA reads as TGTGCCAGCAGCTTGAGACTAGCGGGAGATACGCAGTATTTT.

V gene TRBV7-9 combines with J gene TRBJ2-5; D is possibly TRBD1 (5 bases). Looked up from germline, CDR1 is SEHNR and CDR2 is FQNEAQ (reference sequence). This CDR3 contains 14 residues. V lost 1 base to trimming and J lost 2 bases, with 8 bases between them. Written as DNA, the CDR3 is TGTGCCAGCAGCTTAGTGGACAAACAAGAGACCCAGTACTTC. Translated, it gives CASSLVDKQETQYF.

This clonotype has only a few counts. This chain joins TRBV2 and TRBJ1-6, with D unresolved. CDR1 is SNHLY, CDR2 FYNNEI, per germline. This CDR3 region has 15 residues. The V end was cut by 4 bases, the J end by 5 bases, with 12 bases between. CDR3 nucleotide sequence: TGTGCCAGCAGTGGCAGCCAGACAAATAATTCACCCCTCCACTTT. Translating it yields CASSGSQTNNSPLHF. Filled out from reference TRBV2 and TRBJ1-6, the complete variable domain reads EPEVTQTPSHQVTQMGQEVILRCVPISNHLYFYWYRQILGQKVEFLVSFYNNEISEKSEIFDDQFSVERPDGSNFTLKIRSTKLEDSAMYFCASSGSQTNNSPLHFGNGTRLTVT.